Listed below are T cell receptor beta chains from one sample, sequenced in a study of memory CD8 T cells in hepatitis C reinfection. Sequenced by immunoSEQ multiplex PCR; TCRdb stores in-frame clones only, minus some. The sample yields over 35,000 clones, more than 75% seen once. The sequencing sample was made of naive CD8+ T cells sorted from blood. Receptors were obtained from a man between 18 and 29 years old with hepatitis C virus infection. CDR3s include the opening cysteine and the closing phenylalanine or tryptophan. D genes are given only for firm matches. The listing skips clone size in some rows; elsewhere it reads once, few, many or a size class.

TRBJ2-2 TRBV13 NA NA TGTGCCAGCAGCGCAGGGGACGTCCAGAGGGAGCTGTTTTTT CASSAGDVQRELFF
TRBJ1-6 TRBV28 NA NA TGTGCCAGCAGTACTCTGGACGACTACAGCTCCTATAATTCACCCCTCCACTTT CASSTLDDYSSYNSPLHF
TRBJ2-7 TRBV10-3 NA NA TGTGCCATCAGTGGGCAGTCCTCCTACGAGCAGTACTTC CAISGQSSYEQYF
TRBJ2-5 TRBV2 NA NA TGTGCCAGCAGTGGGCGGGAGACCCAGTACTTC CASSGRETQYF
TRBJ2-6 TRBV6-1 NA NA TGTGCCAGCACTAGCGCCTCTCTCGGGGCCAACGTCCTGACTTTC CASTSASLGANVLTF
TRBJ2-1 TRBV28 NA NA TGTGCCAGCAGTTTACTCGGGGAGTACAATGAGCAGTTCTTC CASSLLGEYNEQFF
TRBJ2-7 TRBV5-4 NA few TGTGCCAGCAGTTCTGGGAGAGGTGAGCAGTACTTC CASSSGRGEQYF
TRBJ2-1 TRBV7-9 NA NA TGTGCCAGCAGCCTTTCGGTCAATGAGCAGTTCTTC CASSLSVNEQFF
TRBJ1-2 TRBV2 NA NA TGTGCCAGCAGCGGTGTCGGAGGGGAGGCCTATGGCTACACCTTC CASSGVGGEAYGYTF
TRBJ2-7 TRBV6-6 NA NA TGTGCCAGCAGATCGGGGAAAGGTAAGTACTTC CASRSGKGKYF
TRBJ1-1 TRBV6-5 NA NA TGTGCCAGCAGTGTCGGGGGAGCTGAAGCTTTCTTT CASSVGGAEAFF
TRBJ2-1 TRBV5-5 NA few TGTGCCAGCAGCTTGGTGCAGGTAGACAATGAGCAGTTCTTC CASSLVQVDNEQFF
TRBJ2-1 TRBV6-5 NA NA TGTGCCAGCAGTTACTCGAGCAATGAGCAGTTCTTC CASSYSSNEQFF
TRBJ1-2 TRBV9 TRBD1 NA TGTGCCAGCAGCGTAAGTCAGGGGGCGTATGGCTACACCTTC CASSVSQGAYGYTF
TRBJ2-1 TRBV4-3 NA NA TGCGCCAGCAGCCAAGATCCACCGTACGGGGGCGGGAGTGAGCAGTTCTTC CASSQDPPYGGGSEQFF
TRBJ2-3 TRBV19 NA NA TGTGCCAGTAGTATATCCCCTGGCGGTGGGGATACGCAGTATTTT CASSISPGGGDTQYF
TRBJ1-1 TRBV27 TRBD1 NA TGTGCCAGCAGAATACAGGGGGGGTTCCCTGAAGCTTTCTTT CASRIQGGFPEAFF
TRBJ2-1 TRBV9 TRBD2 NA TGTGCCAGCAGCGTAGAAACGATGGGGGGGGAGCAGTTCTTC CASSVETMGGEQFF
TRBJ2-7 TRBV27 TRBD2 NA TGTGCCAGCAGGTGGTCTAGCGGGGTACAATACGAGCAGTACTTC CASRWSSGVQYEQYF
TRBJ1-5 TRBV4-1 NA NA TGCGCCAGCAGCCAATACCCGGGAGACATAGCCCAGCCCCAGCATTTT CASSQYPGDIAQPQHF
TRBJ1-1 TRBV4-3 NA NA TGCGCCAGCAGCCATGGGGCCGGCATGAACACTGAAGCTTTCTTT CASSHGAGMNTEAFF
TRBJ2-7 TRBV7-6 NA NA TGTGCCAGCAGCTCACTGACAGGAGCCGAGCAGTACTTC CASSSLTGAEQYF
TRBJ2-3 TRBV6-6 NA once TGTGCCAGCAGTACAGGGACCACAGATACGCAGTATTTT CASSTGTTDTQYF
TRBJ2-5 TRBV5-6 NA NA TGTGCCAGCAGCTTGGGCACGGGGGAAGAGACCCAGTACTTC CASSLGTGEETQYF
TRBJ1-3 TRBV4-1 NA NA TGCGCCAGCAGCCAAGCGATCGGGGAAAGTGGAAACACCATATATTTT CASSQAIGESGNTIYF
TRBJ2-1 TRBV6-6 TRBD2 NA TGTGCCAGCGGGGGTAGCCCGGGGGGTGAGCAGTTCTTC CASGGSPGGEQFF
TRBJ2-7 TRBV27 TRBD1 NA TGTGCCAGCAGTTTGGGGCAGGGGGCTGACGAGCAGTACTTC CASSLGQGADEQYF
TRBJ1-2 TRBV9 NA NA TGTGCCAGCAGCGTAGGGGGGACAACCCCTAACTATGGCTACACCTTC CASSVGGTTPNYGYTF
TRBJ1-2 TRBV4-1 NA few TGCGCCAGCGGTCAGGGGACGCTAGATGGCTACACCTTC CASGQGTLDGYTF
TRBJ2-2 TRBV7-8 TRBD2 NA TGTGCCAGCAGCGGAGGGACTAGCAGGACCGGGGAGCTGTTTTTT CASSGGTSRTGELFF
TRBJ1-2 TRBV14 NA NA TGTGCCAGCAGCCAGGGGAGGTACTATGGCTACACCTTC CASSQGRYYGYTF
TRBJ2-7 TRBV5-1 NA NA TGCGCCAGCAGCTTGGTTTCGGGGGTCGAGCAGTACTTC CASSLVSGVEQYF
TRBJ2-5 TRBV28 NA NA TGTGCCAGCAGCGAGGTTTTCCAAGAGACCCAGTACTTC CASSEVFQETQYF
TRBJ1-5 TRBV7-8 NA NA TGTGCCAGCAGCTTAGTGGACAAGGCCCATCAGCCCCAGCATTTT CASSLVDKAHQPQHF
TRBJ2-1 TRBV7-9 TRBD2 NA TGTGCCAGCAGCTTCACCGGGACTAGCGGTACCAGTCGCAATGAGCAGTTCTTC CASSFTGTSGTSRNEQFF
TRBJ2-7 TRBV7-9 NA NA TGTGCCAGCAGCTTCGGGGACTACGAGCAGTACTTC CASSFGDYEQYF
TRBJ2-2 TRBV19 TRBD1 NA TGTGCCAGTAGTATCTCTGCCCAGGGGGCGGGCGGGGAGCTGTTTTTT CASSISAQGAGGELFF
TRBJ2-1 TRBV6-6 NA NA TGTGCCAGCAGTTACTCCCCCAGGGTAACCTACAATGAGCAGTTCTTC CASSYSPRVTYNEQFF
TRBJ2-1 TRBV5-1 NA NA TGCGCCAGCAGCTCCGGGGAACTAGATTACAATGAGCAGTTCTTC CASSSGELDYNEQFF
TRBJ2-5 TRBV4-1 NA once TGCGCCAGCAGCCAACCGAAGAGAGGTAGCGCAACGCAAGAGACCCAGTACTTC CASSQPKRGSATQETQYF
TRBJ1-3 TRBV7-9 NA NA TGTGCCAGCAGCCACTCTACAGAGAACACCATATATTTT CASSHSTENTIYF
TRBJ1-1 TRBV6-1 NA few TGTGCCAGCAGTGATAGGGGAGGGGTCACTGAAGCTTTCTTT CASSDRGGVTEAFF
TRBJ2-1 TRBV19 TRBD1 NA TGTGCCAGTAGTATCCACAGGGGGCTTGAGAATGAGCAGTTCTTC CASSIHRGLENEQFF
TRBJ2-1 TRBV27 NA NA TGTGCCAGCAGTTTTCGGGGTAATGAGCAGTTCTTC CASSFRGNEQFF
TRBJ1-1 TRBV6-5 NA NA TGTGCCAGCAGTTACTCGACAGATATGAACACTGAAGCTTTCTTT CASSYSTDMNTEAFF
TRBJ2-5 TRBV7-2 TRBD2 NA TGTGCCAGCAGTTCCGCGGGACTAGCGTACCAAGAGACCCAGTACTTC CASSSAGLAYQETQYF